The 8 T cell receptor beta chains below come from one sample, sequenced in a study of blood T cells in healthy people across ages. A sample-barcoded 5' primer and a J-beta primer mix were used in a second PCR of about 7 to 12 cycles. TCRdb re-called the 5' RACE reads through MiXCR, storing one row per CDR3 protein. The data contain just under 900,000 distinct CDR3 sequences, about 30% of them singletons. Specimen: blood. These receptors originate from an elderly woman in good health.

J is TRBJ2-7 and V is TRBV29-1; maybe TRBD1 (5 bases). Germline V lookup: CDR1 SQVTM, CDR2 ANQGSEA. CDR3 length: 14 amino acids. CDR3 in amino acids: CSAFRAGLSYEQYF. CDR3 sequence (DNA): TGCAGTGCTTTCCGGGCAGGGCTCTCCTACGAGCAGTACTTC.

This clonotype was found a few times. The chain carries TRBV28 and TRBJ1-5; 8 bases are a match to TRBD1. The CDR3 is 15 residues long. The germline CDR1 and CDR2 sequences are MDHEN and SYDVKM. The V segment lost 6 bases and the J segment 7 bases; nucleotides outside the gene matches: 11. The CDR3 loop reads CASRALDRDSQPQHF. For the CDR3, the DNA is TGTGCCAGCAGGGCTTTGGACAGGGATAGCCAGCCCCAGCATTTT.

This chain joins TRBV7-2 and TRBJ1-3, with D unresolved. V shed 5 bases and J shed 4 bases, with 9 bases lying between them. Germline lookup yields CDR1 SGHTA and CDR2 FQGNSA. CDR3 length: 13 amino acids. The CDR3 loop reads CASSPGEGNTIYF. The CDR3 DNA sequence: TGTGCCAGCAGCCCAGGAGAGGGAAACACCATATATTTT.

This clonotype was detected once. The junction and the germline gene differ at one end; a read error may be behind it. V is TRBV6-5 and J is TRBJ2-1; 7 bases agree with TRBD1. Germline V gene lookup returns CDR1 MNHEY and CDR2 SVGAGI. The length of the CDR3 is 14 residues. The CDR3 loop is CTSRGEGAGNEQFF. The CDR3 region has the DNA TGTACCAGCAGGGGAGAGGGGGCAGGTAATGAGCAGTTCTTC.

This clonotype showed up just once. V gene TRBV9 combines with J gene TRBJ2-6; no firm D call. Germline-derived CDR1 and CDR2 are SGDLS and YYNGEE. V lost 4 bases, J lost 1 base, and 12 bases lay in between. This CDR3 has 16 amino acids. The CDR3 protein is CASSYYSLSGANVLTF. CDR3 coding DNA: TGTGCCAGCAGCTATTACAGTCTTTCTGGGGCCAACGTCCTGACTTTC.

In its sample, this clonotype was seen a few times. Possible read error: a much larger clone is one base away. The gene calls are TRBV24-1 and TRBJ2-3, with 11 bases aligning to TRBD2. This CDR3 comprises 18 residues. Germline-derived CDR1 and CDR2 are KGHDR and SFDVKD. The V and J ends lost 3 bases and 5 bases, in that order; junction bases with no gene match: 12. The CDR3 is CATSDLGTSGGSGDTQYF. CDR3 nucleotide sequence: TGTGCCACCAGTGATCTCGGGACTAGCGGAGGGTCAGGAGATACGCAGTATTTT.

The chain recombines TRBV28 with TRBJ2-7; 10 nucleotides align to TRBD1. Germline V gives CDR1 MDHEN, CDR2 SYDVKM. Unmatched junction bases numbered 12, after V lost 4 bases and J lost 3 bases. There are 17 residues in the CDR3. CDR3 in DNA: TGTGCCAGCAGTTCTCTTGGAAAAGGGGACAGGGGCTACGAGCAGTACTTC. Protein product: CASSSLGKGDRGYEQYF. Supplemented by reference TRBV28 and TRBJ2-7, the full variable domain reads DVKVTQSSRYLVKRTGEKVFLECVQDMDHENMFWYRQDPGLGLRLIYFSYDVKMKEKGDIPEGYSVSREKKERFSLILESASTNQTSMYLCASSSLGKGDRGYEQYFGPGTRLTVT.

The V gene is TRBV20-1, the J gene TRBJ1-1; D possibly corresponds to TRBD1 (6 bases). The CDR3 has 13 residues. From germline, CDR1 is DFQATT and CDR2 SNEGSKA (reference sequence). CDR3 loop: CATTGGQNTEAFF. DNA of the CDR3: TGCGCTACTACGGGGGGCCAGAACACTGAAGCTTTCTTT.